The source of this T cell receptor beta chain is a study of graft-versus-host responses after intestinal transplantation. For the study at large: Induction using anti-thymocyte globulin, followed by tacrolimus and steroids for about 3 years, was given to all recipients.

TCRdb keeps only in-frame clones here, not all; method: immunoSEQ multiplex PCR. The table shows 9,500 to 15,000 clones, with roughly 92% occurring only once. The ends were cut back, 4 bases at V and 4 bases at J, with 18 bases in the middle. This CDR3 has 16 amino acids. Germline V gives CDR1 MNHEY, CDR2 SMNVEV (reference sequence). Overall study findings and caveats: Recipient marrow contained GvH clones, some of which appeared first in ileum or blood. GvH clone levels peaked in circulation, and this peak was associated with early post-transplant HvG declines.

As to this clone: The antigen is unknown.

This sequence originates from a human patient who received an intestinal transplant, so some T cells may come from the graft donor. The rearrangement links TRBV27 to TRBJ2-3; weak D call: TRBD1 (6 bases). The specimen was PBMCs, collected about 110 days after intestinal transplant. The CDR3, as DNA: TGTGCCAGCAGTTACACAGGGATCCTAGCCGCAGATACGCAGTATTTT. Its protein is CASSYTGILAADTQYF.